Listed below are T cell receptor beta chains from one sample, sequenced in a study of blood T cell repertoires in COVID-19. Some clones are missing from TCRdb's copy, which holds only in-frame ones; the method was immunoSEQ multiplex PCR. The table records some 260,000 clones, around 89% of them present only once. Material: PBMCs or T cells enriched from blood (not recorded which). These receptors originate from a man aged 35 to 55 who had recovered from COVID-19. CDR3s include the opening cysteine and the closing phenylalanine or tryptophan. Fields, in order: V gene, clone size, D gene, J gene, CDR3 DNA, CDR3 protein. D genes are given only for firm matches. Some rows mark clone size as missing; the rest say once, few, many or name a class of expanded clone.

V gene: TRBV7-8; clone size: NA; D gene: TRBD2; J gene: TRBJ2-3; CDR3 DNA: TGTGCCAGCAGCTGGTCCGGGACTAGCGGGAGTAGAGGAACAGATACGCAGTATTTT; CDR3 protein: CASSWSGTSGSRGTDTQYF
V gene: TRBV7-3; clone size: NA; D gene: TRBD1; J gene: TRBJ2-2; CDR3 DNA: TGTGCCAGCAGCGCCACAGGGGCCGGGGAGCTGTTTTTT; CDR3 protein: CASSATGAGELFF
V gene: TRBV28; clone size: few; D gene: NA; J gene: TRBJ2-2; CDR3 DNA: TGTGCCAGCAGTTGGGCGGGATTTGTCGCCGGGGAGCTGTTTTTT; CDR3 protein: CASSWAGFVAGELFF
V gene: TRBV9; clone size: NA; D gene: NA; J gene: TRBJ2-2; CDR3 DNA: TGTGCCAGCAGCGTAGTTAGCGCAGGCACCGGGGAGCTGTTTTTT; CDR3 protein: CASSVVSAGTGELFF
V gene: TRBV5-1; clone size: NA; D gene: NA; J gene: TRBJ1-1; CDR3 DNA: TGCGCCAGCAGCCAACCGGGACAAACTGAAGCTTTCTTT; CDR3 protein: CASSQPGQTEAFF
V gene: TRBV6-1; clone size: NA; D gene: NA; J gene: TRBJ1-5; CDR3 DNA: TGTGCCAGCGCATGGACTCCTGGTAGTCAGCCCCAGCATTTT; CDR3 protein: CASAWTPGSQPQHF
V gene: TRBV7-3; clone size: NA; D gene: NA; J gene: TRBJ2-3; CDR3 DNA: TGTGCCAGCAGCTTAATTGCAGGGATAGATACGCAGTATTTT; CDR3 protein: CASSLIAGIDTQYF
V gene: TRBV28; clone size: NA; D gene: TRBD1; J gene: TRBJ1-2; CDR3 DNA: TGTGCCAGCAGGGAAAGGGGACAGGGGATTTATGGCTACACCTTC; CDR3 protein: CASRERGQGIYGYTF
V gene: TRBV28; clone size: NA; D gene: NA; J gene: TRBJ2-3; CDR3 DNA: TGTGCCAGCAGTTTAGTAGGGGGCACAGATACGCAGTATTTT; CDR3 protein: CASSLVGGTDTQYF
V gene: TRBV7-9; clone size: NA; D gene: TRBD1; J gene: TRBJ1-2; CDR3 DNA: TGTGCCACTAAGCGGGAACAGGGGGCATACGGCTACACCTTC; CDR3 protein: CATKREQGAYGYTF
V gene: TRBV7-3; clone size: NA; D gene: TRBD1; J gene: TRBJ2-7; CDR3 DNA: TGTGCCAGCAGCTTAGCCGGGACAGGAGATTACGAGCAGTACTTC; CDR3 protein: CASSLAGTGDYEQYF
V gene: TRBV11-1; clone size: NA; D gene: NA; J gene: TRBJ2-2; CDR3 DNA: TGTGCCAGCAGCTTAGATCGGGTAACCGGGGAGCTGTTTTTT; CDR3 protein: CASSLDRVTGELFF
V gene: TRBV4-3; clone size: NA; D gene: NA; J gene: TRBJ2-1; CDR3 DNA: TGCGCCAGCAGCCAGTTCGGGGCCTACAATGAGCAGTTCTTC; CDR3 protein: CASSQFGAYNEQFF